This TCR beta chain emerged from a study of beta chain features in type 1 diabetes. Every isolated RNA sample was fully reverse transcribed, so sequencing captured expressed TCRB transcripts. Sequencing used immunoSEQ multiplex PCR; TCRdb keeps in-frame clones, though not all of them. The data show under 450,000 clones, less than 15% seen once. In this sample, this clone turned up a few times. The sequence was collected from a woman aged 18-29 years in good health. The sample taken for sequencing was naive CD4+ T cells from blood.

CDR3: CASSLDYNEKLFF. Here the CDR3 DNA reads TGTGCCAGCAGCTTAGATTATAATGAAAAACTGTTTTTT. This sequence joins TRBV7-2 and TRBJ1-4; D ambiguous. The CDR3 sequence is 13 residues long. The V end lost 1 base, the J end lost 4 bases, and 4 bases lay between the germline ends. Germline CDR1 and CDR2: SGHTA and FQGNSA. The variable domain in full, completed from reference TRBV7-2 and TRBJ1-4, reads GAGVSQSPSNKVTEKGKDVELRCDPISGHTALYWYRQSLGQGLEFLIYFQGNSAPDKSGLPSDRFSAERTGGSVSTLTIQRTQQEDSAVYLCASSLDYNEKLFFGSGTQLSVL.